One T cell receptor beta chain is described in this entry. What it recognizes is unknown. Time point reported: neoterminal ileum biopsy at postoperative endoscopy, about 6 months after surgery. Adults with ileal or ileocolonic Crohn's disease and an indication for resection were eligible. This table comes from immunoSEQ multiplex PCR, and its TCRdb copy is limited to in-frame clones, with some not included. The sample shows tens of thousands of clones, 85% to 90% of them seen only once. These data are taken from a study of T cell repertoires in ileal Crohn's disease. About the research overall: At postoperative colonoscopy, neoterminal ileum biopsies were taken as M6. Study-level results: Compared with CD4 T cells, sorted CD8 cells carried more expanded clones.

The V gene lost 2 bases and the J gene lost 0 bases, with 13 bases spanning the gap. CDR3 size: 16 residues. Germline values: CDR1 LNHNV, CDR2 YYDKDF (reference sequence). The receptor was isolated from an adult with Crohn's disease. The sequenced material came from ileal tissue. The V and J genes are TRBV15 and TRBJ1-2, with a weak D call TRBD1 (6 bases). In DNA, the CDR3 is TGTGCCACCAGCAGAATGAGGGGGTCAGCTAACTATGGCTACACCTTC. Amino acids: CATSRMRGSANYGYTF.